The clone carrying this T cell receptor (beta chain) turned up a few times. The antigen is unknown. The CDR3 extends over 15 amino acids. V lost 1 base to trimming and J lost 5 bases; unmatched junction nucleotides: 2. Germline V CDR1 and CDR2: MNHEY, SVGEGT. MiXCR, applied by TCRdb to the RT-PCR reads, yields one record per CDR3 protein. The data hold just over 300,000 distinct CDR3 sequences, with about 20% observed a single time. This sample is part of a study of response to subunit inactivated influenza vaccine. The study, taken as a whole, reports: Authors suggested that a seasonal influenza vaccination recruits few new T cells each time.

This sequence was found in a man aged 45 to 75 who received an inactivated influenza vaccine. The sample here was PBMCs from blood, taken about 20 months after vaccination. The chain links TRBV6-2 or TRBV6-3 to TRBJ2-1, with 10 bases matching TRBD1. The CDR3 here is CASSYYGTGDNEQFF. CDR3 in DNA: TGTGCCAGCAGTTACTATGGGACAGGGGACAATGAGCAGTTCTTC.